Sequencing of this T cell receptor beta chain was carried out in a study of regulatory T cells in long-lasting Graves disease. Time point reported: newly diagnosed GD, antithyroid drugs for less than 3 months. Generation of the TCR library employed RNA extracted from PBMCs. This clonotype was counted ten times or more. Arm-PCR of CDR3 regions and iRepertoire HTBI primers were used to build TCR beta libraries. TCRdb itself ran the multiplex PCR reads through MiXCR, one entry per CDR3 protein. The sample has 400,000 to 500,000 distinct CDR3 sequences; approximately 16% are singletons. This sample also appeared in a second study, on T cells in Graves' hyperthyroidism and ophthalmopathy.

The sample was peripheral blood mononuclear cells (PBMCs), taken at new diagnosis, from a patient treated with antithyroid drugs. The origin of this receptor is a woman between 25 and 40 years old with Graves disease.

For the CDR3, the DNA is TGCAGCGTGTCCCTTAACGGGAGGCAGAGGGAGCAGTACTTC. It translates to CSVSLNGRQREQYF. The chain joins TRBV29-1 to TRBJ2-7; 7 positions agree with TRBD2. V trimming: 6 bases; J trimming: 7 bases; junction bases outside the gene matches: 15. Per the germline V gene, CDR1 is SQVTM and CDR2 is ANQGSEA. The CDR3 totals 14 residues.